This T cell receptor (beta chain) was retrieved from a study of Tregs in tolerant kidney transplant recipients. Profiling relied on immunoSEQ multiplex PCR, and the TCRdb table lists in-frame clones only, not all of them. Here the sample spans over 50,000 clones, 83% being singletons. This CDR3 has 10 residues. Germline V lookup: CDR1 SQVTM, CDR2 ANQGSEA. Trimming shortened V by 8 bases and J by 4 bases, and 8 bases separated the two germline ends. This TCR derives from a human donor in good health. Sequenced: CD4+ T cells from blood. The chain couples TRBV29-1 to TRBJ2-5; either TRBD1 or TRBD2 may fit D (5 bases each). CDR3 sequence: CSLGGETQYF. Written as DNA, the CDR3 is TGCAGCCTTGGGGGAGAGACCCAGTACTTC.